This TCR beta chain stems from a study of T cell clonality in common variable immunodeficiency. Between the trimmed V and J ends, which lost 2 bases and 0 bases, there was a span of 13 bases. CDR1 is MGHRA and CDR2 is YSYEKL in the germline V gene. This CDR3 region has 17 residues. Assay used: immunoSEQ multiplex PCR; TCRdb lists only in-frame clones, some missing. This sample carries around 47,000 clones, none of them present only once. Study-wide points: Shared TCRbeta clones were fewer between CVID subjects than controls.

This clone was picked up many times. Its antigen remains unidentified. The CDR3 end lies 3 residues beyond the end of the read and is filled in from the germline J gene. What was sequenced was peripheral blood mononuclear cells. The V gene is TRBV4-1, the J gene TRBJ1-4, with D maybe TRBD1 (5 bases). This TCR came from a person aged 18 to 69 in good health. The sequenced CDR3 bases are TGCGCCAGCAGCCAACTAGACAGCGGGGCAACTAATGAAAAA. Amino acid sequence: CASSQLDSGATNEK. The full-length CDR3 reads as CASSQLDSGATNEKLFF.